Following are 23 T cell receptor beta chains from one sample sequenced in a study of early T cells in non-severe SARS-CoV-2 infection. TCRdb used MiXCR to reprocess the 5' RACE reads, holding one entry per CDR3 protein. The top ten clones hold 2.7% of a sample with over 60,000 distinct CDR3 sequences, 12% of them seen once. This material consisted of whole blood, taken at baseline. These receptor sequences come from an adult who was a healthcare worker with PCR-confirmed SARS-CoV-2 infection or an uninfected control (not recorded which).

The DNA for the CDR3 is TGTGCCAGCAGTAGACCGAATAATTCACCCCTCCACTTT. This sequence encodes CASSRPNNSPLHF. The chain has TRBV6-2 or TRBV6-3 and TRBJ1-6; D is unresolved. The ends were cut back, 5 bases at V and 5 bases at J, with 7 bases in the middle. Germline loops: CDR1 MNHEY, CDR2 SVGEGT. This CDR3 comprises 13 residues.

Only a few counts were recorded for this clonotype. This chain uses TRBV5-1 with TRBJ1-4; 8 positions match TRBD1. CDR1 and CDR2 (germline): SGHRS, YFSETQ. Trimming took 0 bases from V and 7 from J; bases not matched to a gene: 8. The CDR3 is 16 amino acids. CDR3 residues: CASSLAPGQGVEKLFF. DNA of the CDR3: TGCGCCAGCAGCTTGGCCCCCGGACAGGGTGTTGAAAAACTGTTTTTT.

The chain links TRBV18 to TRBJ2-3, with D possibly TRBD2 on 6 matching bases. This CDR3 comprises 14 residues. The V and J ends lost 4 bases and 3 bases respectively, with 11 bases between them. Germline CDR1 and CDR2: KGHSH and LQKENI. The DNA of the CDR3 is TGTGCCAGCTCACGAGCGACTAGTACAGATACGCAGTATTTT. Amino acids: CASSRATSTDTQYF.

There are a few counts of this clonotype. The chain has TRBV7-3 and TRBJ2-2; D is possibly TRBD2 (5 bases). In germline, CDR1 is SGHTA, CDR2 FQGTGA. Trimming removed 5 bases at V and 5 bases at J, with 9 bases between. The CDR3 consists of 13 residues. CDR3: CASSPRGTGELFF. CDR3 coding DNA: TGTGCCAGCAGCCCACGCGGGACCGGGGAGCTGTTTTTT.

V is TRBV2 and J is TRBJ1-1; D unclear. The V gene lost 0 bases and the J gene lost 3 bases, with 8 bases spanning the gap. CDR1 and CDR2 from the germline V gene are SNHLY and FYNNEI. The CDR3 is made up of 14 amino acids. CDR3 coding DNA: TGTGCCAGCAGTGAAGCGCTGGCAGACACTGAAGCTTTCTTT. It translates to CASSEALADTEAFF.

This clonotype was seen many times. The CDR3 protein is CASSLWDRGYEQYF. CDR3 nucleotide sequence: TGTGCCAGCAGTCTTTGGGACAGAGGCTACGAGCAGTACTTC. The chain recombines TRBV12-3 or TRBV12-4 with TRBJ2-7; 7 positions match TRBD1. The CDR3 length is 14 residues. V shed 5 bases and J 3 bases; nucleotides not matched to a gene: 7.

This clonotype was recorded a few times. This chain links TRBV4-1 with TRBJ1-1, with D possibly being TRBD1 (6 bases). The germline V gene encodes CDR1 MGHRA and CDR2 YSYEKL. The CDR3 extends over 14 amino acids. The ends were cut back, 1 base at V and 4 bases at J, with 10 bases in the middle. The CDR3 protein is CASSQARGGTEAFF. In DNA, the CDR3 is TGCGCCAGCAGCCAAGCCAGAGGGGGCACTGAAGCTTTCTTT.

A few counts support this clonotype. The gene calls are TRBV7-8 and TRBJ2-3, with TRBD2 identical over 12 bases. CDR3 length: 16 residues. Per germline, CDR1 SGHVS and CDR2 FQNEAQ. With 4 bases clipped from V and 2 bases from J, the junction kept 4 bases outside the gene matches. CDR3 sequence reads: CASSSGLAGSTDTQYF. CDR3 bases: TGTGCCAGCAGCTCAGGACTAGCGGGGTCCACAGATACGCAGTATTTT.

The CDR3 loop reads CASSLAGGRGEQYF. The CDR3 nucleotides are TGTGCCAGCAGTTTAGCGGGGGGACGAGGCGAGCAGTACTTC. The chain links TRBV12-3 or TRBV12-4 to TRBJ2-7; D may be TRBD2 (6 bases). The germline V and J ends were trimmed by 0 bases and 6 bases, with 12 bases remaining between them. This CDR3 contains 14 residues.

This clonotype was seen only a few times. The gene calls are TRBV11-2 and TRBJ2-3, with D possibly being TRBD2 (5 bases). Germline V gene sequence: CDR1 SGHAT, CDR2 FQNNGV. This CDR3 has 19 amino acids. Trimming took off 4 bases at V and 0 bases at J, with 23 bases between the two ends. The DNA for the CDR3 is TGTGCCAGCAGCTCGCGGGCGATACGGGCTCGTGCAAGCACAGATACGCAGTATTTT. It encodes CASSSRAIRARASTDTQYF.

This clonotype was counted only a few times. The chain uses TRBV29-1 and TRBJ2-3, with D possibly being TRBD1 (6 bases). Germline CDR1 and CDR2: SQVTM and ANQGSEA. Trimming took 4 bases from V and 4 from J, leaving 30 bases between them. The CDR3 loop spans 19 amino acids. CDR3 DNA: TGCAGCGTTGTAGGCCACCGGGCGAGGGGAGCCAGGGGCGCAGATACGCAGTATTTT. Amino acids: CSVVGHRARGARGADTQYF.

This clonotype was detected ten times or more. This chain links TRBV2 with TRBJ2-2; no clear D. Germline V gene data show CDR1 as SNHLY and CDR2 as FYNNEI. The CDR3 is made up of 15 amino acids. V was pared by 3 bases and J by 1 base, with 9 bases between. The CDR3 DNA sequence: TGTGCCAGCAGTGAGAACCGGGTGAACACCGGGGAGCTGTTTTTT. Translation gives CASSENRVNTGELFF.

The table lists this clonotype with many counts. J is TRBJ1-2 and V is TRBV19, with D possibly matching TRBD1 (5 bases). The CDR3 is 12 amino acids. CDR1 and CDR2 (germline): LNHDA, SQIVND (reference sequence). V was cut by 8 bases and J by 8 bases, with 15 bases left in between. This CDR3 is CASRAGSYGYTF. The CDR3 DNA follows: TGTGCCAGTCGCGCAGGGTCGTACGGCTACACCTTC.

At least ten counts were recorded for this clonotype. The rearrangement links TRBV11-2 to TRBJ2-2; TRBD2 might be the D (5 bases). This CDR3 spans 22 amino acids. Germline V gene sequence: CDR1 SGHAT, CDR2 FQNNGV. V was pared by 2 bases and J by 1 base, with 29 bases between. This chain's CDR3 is CASSLYTGIVASIHKNTGELFF. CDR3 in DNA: TGTGCCAGCAGCTTATATACGGGAATCGTGGCGTCCATACACAAGAACACCGGGGAGCTGTTTTTT.

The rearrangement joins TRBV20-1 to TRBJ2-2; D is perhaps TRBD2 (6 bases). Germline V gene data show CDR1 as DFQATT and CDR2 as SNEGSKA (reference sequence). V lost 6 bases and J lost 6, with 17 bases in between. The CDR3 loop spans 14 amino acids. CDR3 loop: CSASGGPFAGELFF. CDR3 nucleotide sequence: TGCAGTGCCTCTGGAGGGCCGTTCGCCGGGGAGCTGTTTTTT.

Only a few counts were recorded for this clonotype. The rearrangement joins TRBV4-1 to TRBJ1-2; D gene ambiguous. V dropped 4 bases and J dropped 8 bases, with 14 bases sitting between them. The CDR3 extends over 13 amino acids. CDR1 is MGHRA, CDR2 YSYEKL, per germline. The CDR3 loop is CASSRAAYEGYTF. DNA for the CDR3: TGCGCCAGCAGCCGCGCTGCATACGAGGGCTACACCTTC.

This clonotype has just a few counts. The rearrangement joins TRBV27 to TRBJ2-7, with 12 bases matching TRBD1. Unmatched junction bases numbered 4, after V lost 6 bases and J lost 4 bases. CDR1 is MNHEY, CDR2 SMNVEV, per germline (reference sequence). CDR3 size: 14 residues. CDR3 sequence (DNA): TGTGCCAGCAGGGGACAGGGGGCGAGTTACGAGCAGTACTTC. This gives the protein CASRGQGASYEQYF.

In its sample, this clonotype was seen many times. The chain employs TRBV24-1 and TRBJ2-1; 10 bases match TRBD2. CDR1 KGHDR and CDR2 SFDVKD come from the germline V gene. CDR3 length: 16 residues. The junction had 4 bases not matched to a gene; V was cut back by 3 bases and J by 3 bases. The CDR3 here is CATSDALAGIYNEQFF. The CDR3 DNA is TGTGCCACCAGTGATGCACTAGCGGGGATCTACAATGAGCAGTTCTTC.

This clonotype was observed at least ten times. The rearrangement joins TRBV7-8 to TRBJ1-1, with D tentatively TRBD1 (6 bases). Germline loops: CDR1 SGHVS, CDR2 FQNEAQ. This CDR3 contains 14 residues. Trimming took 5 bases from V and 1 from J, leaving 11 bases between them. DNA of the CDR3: TGTGCCAGCAGCCTAAGGACAGAGAACACTGAAGCTTTCTTT. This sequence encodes CASSLRTENTEAFF.

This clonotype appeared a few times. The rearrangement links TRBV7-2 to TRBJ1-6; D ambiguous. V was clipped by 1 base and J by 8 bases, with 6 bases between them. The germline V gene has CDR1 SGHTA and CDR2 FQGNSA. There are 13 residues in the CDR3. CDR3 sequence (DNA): TGTGCCAGCAGCTTAGAAACGGATTCACCCCTCCACTTT. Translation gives CASSLETDSPLHF.

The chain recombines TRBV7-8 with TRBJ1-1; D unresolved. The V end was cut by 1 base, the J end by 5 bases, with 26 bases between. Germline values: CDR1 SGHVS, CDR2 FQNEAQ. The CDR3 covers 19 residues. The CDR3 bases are TGTGCCAGCAGCTTAGACATGGCTCTGGCTTCCCCCAGGTTAACTGAAGCTTTCTTT. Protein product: CASSLDMALASPRLTEAFF.

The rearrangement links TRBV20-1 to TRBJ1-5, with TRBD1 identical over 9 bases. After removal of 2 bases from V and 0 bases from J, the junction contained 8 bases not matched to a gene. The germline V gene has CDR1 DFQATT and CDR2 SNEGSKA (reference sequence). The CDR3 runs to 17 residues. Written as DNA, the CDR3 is TGCAGTGCTAGATCTTTGGGACAGGGCTATAGCAATCAGCCCCAGCATTTT. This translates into CSARSLGQGYSNQPQHF.

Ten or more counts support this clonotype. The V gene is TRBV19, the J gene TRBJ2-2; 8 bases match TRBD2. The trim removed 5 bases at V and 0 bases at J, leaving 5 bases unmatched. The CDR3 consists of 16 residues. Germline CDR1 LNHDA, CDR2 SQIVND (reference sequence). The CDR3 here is CASSPQAGANTGELFF. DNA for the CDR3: TGTGCCAGTAGTCCGCAAGCGGGGGCGAACACCGGGGAGCTGTTTTTT. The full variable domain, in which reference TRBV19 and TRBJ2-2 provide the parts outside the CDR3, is DGGITQSPKYLFRKEGQNVTLSCEQNLNHDAMYWYRQDPGQGLRLIYYSQIVNDFQKGDIAEGYSVSREKKESFPLTVTSAQKNPTAFYLCASSPQAGANTGELFFGEGSRLTVL.